These 20 T cell receptor beta chains were sequenced from one sample in a study of identical twins. TCRdb re-called the 5' RACE reads through MiXCR, storing one row per CDR3 protein. The sample lists around 510,000 distinct CDR3 sequences; 13% to 15% were seen once. This sample also appeared in a second study, on yellow fever vaccine responses in identical twins.

What was sequenced was CD4+ T cells sorted from blood. These receptors were taken from a woman aged 18-29 years in good health.

This clonotype has a count of ten or more. The chain links TRBV5-1 to TRBJ2-5; tentatively, D is TRBD1 (5 bases). Germline V gene data show CDR1 as SGHRS and CDR2 as YFSETQ. The ends were cut back, 3 bases at V and 4 bases at J, with 16 bases in the middle. The CDR3 runs 15 residues. The CDR3 here is CASSSRFIGAETQYF. For the CDR3, the DNA is TGCGCCAGCAGCTCCAGATTTATAGGGGCAGAGACCCAGTACTTC.

The CDR3 sequence is CASRATGGLITEAFF. The CDR3 nucleotides are TGTGCCAGTAGGGCTACAGGGGGATTAATCACTGAAGCTTTCTTT. The chain combines TRBV19 with TRBJ1-1; 8 bases are a match to TRBD1. In germline, CDR1 is LNHDA, CDR2 SQIVND (reference sequence). Losses at the gene ends were 6 bases for V and 4 bases for J; bases not matched to a gene: 10. The CDR3 has 15 amino acids.

The table lists this clonotype with a few counts. The V and J genes are TRBV28 and TRBJ2-7; D remains ambiguous. V was pared by 5 bases and J by 5 bases, with 10 bases between. This CDR3 is 12 amino acids long. Germline V CDR1 and CDR2: MDHEN, SYDVKM. CDR3: CASSLYTDEQYF. In nucleotides, the CDR3 is TGTGCCAGCAGTCTATACACGGACGAGCAGTACTTC.

This rearrangement joins TRBV5-4 to TRBJ2-7, with no clear D. V shed 0 bases and J shed 5 bases, with 9 bases lying between them. CDR1 and CDR2 (germline): SGHNT, YYREEE (reference sequence). The CDR3 extends over 13 amino acids. CDR3 amino acids: CASSLEGPDEQYF. CDR3 DNA sequence: TGTGCCAGCAGCTTGGAAGGGCCGGACGAGCAGTACTTC.

The chain carries TRBV7-2 and TRBJ2-5; 9 nucleotides agree with TRBD2. After removal of 2 bases from V and 0 bases from J, the junction contained 4 bases not matched to a gene. CDR1 and CDR2 (germline): SGHTA, FQGNSA. CDR3 length equals 16 residues. In nucleotides, the CDR3 is TGTGCCAGCAGCTTAAGACTAGCGGTACACCAAGAGACCCAGTACTTC. It is translated as CASSLRLAVHQETQYF.

The V call is TRBV6-5, the J call TRBJ1-1, with D maybe TRBD1 (5 bases). The CDR3 is 14 amino acids. The V gene's germline CDR1 is MNHEY and CDR2 SVGAGI. Trimming took off 6 bases at V and 3 bases at J, with 14 bases between the two ends. The CDR3 region has the DNA TGTGCCAGCAGGTTAATCGGGACGGACACTGAAGCTTTCTTT. This gives the protein CASRLIGTDTEAFF.

CDR3 region: CSAGGLGHEQYF. DNA of the CDR3: TGCAGCGCCGGGGGACTCGGCCACGAGCAGTACTTC. This chain joins TRBV29-1 and TRBJ2-7, with TRBD2 as a possible D gene (6 bases). Germline loops: CDR1 SQVTM, CDR2 ANQGSEA. The CDR3 contains 12 residues. Trimming removed 7 bases from V and 5 bases from J, with 15 bases in between.

This clonotype occurred a few times. The V gene is TRBV7-2, the J gene TRBJ2-7, with a weak D call TRBD2 (6 bases). V was clipped by 2 bases and J by 5 bases, with 16 bases between them. The CDR3 sequence is 15 residues long. Per germline, CDR1 SGHTA and CDR2 FQGNSA. The CDR3 coding sequence is TGTGCCAGCAGCTTAAAACGGGACTTTCTCCACGAGCAGTACTTC. This codes for CASSLKRDFLHEQYF.

This chain uses TRBV7-8 with TRBJ2-4, with D tentatively TRBD2 (6 bases). Looked up from germline, CDR1 is SGHVS and CDR2 is FQNEAQ. Trimming took 0 bases from V and 6 from J, leaving 12 bases between them. CDR3 size: 15 residues. The CDR3 loop is CASSLARGIGNIQYF. The CDR3 DNA sequence: TGTGCCAGCAGCTTAGCGCGGGGCATTGGAAACATTCAGTACTTC.

The chain employs TRBV2 and TRBJ1-2; the match to TRBD1 covers 8 bases. Germline V gene data show CDR1 as SNHLY and CDR2 as FYNNEI. This CDR3 is built from 15 residues. Unmatched junction bases numbered 10, after V lost 6 bases and J lost 4 bases. The CDR3 region has the DNA TGTGCCAGCAGGATAAGCGGACAGGGAAGCTATGGCTACACCTTC. It is translated as CASRISGQGSYGYTF.

The sample holds a few counts of this clonotype. One junction end does not reproduce the germline sequence, and a read error may be involved. V is TRBV28 and J is TRBJ2-7; the match to TRBD1 covers 9 bases. CDR3 size: 12 residues. CDR1 is MDHEN and CDR2 is SYDVKM in the germline V gene. This CDR3 is CASSHRYRDRDF. The CDR3 nucleotides read TGTGCCAGCAGTCATAGGTACCGGGACAGGGACTTC. Full variable domain (missing parts from reference TRBV28 and TRBJ2-7): DVKVTQSSRYLVKRTGEKVFLECVQDMDHENMFWYRQDPGLGLRLIYFSYDVKMKEKGDIPEGYSVSREKKERFSLILESASTNQTSMYLCASSHRYRDRDFGPGTRLTVT.

CDR3 amino acids: CASTRTAARGINGKNIQYF. The DNA for the CDR3 is TGTGCCAGCACTAGAACGGCAGCCCGCGGAATTAATGGCAAAAACATTCAGTACTTC. The chain joins TRBV6-1 to TRBJ2-4; D is undetermined. CDR1 is MNHNS, CDR2 SASEGT, per germline. Trimming took 7 bases from V and 3 from J, leaving 28 bases between them. CDR3 length: 19 amino acids.

This chain joins TRBV12-3 or TRBV12-4 and TRBJ2-7, with TRBD2 matching 10 bases. This CDR3 contains 15 residues. After removal of 5 bases from V and 6 bases from J, the junction contained 10 bases not matched to a gene. CDR3 protein: CASSPQAGGLGEQYF. The CDR3 DNA reads TGTGCCAGCAGTCCCCAAGCGGGAGGGCTGGGCGAGCAGTACTTC.

This sequence joins TRBV20-1 and TRBJ2-3, with D hard to call. V was clipped by 5 bases and J by 1 base, with 10 bases between them. The CDR3 consists of 13 residues. Germline values: CDR1 DFQATT, CDR2 SNEGSKA (reference sequence). The CDR3 region is CSAPGPGTDTQYF. CDR3 sequence (DNA): TGCAGTGCTCCCGGGCCAGGCACAGATACGCAGTATTTT.

This clonotype occurred a few times. J is TRBJ2-1 and V is TRBV6-5, with D hard to call. The CDR3 has 14 amino acids. Germline V gives CDR1 MNHEY, CDR2 SVGAGI. Trimming took off 2 bases at V and 7 bases at J, with 12 bases between the two ends. The CDR3 region has the DNA TGTGCCAGCAGTTACGACCAGGTATTGAATGAGCAGTTCTTC. The encoded protein is CASSYDQVLNEQFF.

This clonotype has only one observation. The chain links TRBV5-1 to TRBJ2-4; perhaps D is TRBD1 or TRBD2 (6 bases each). CDR1 is SGHRS, CDR2 YFSETQ, per germline. V was pared by 5 bases and J by 0 bases, with 18 bases between. The CDR3 has 17 residues. As DNA, the CDR3 is TGCGCCAGCAGTCATGAGTGGCCGGGGGCAGCCAAAAACATTCAGTACTTC. Amino acids: CASSHEWPGAAKNIQYF.

The chain recombines TRBV6-5 with TRBJ2-3, with D perhaps TRBD2 (5 bases). This CDR3 spans 14 amino acids. V lost 0 bases, J lost 6 bases, and 10 bases lay in between. From germline, CDR1 is MNHEY and CDR2 SVGAGI. The CDR3 coding sequence is TGTGCCAGCAGTTACTCATGGAGGAGGGATACGCAGTATTTT. Encoded protein: CASSYSWRRDTQYF.

This clonotype showed up many times. This rearrangement joins TRBV10-3 to TRBJ1-1; 11 nucleotides match TRBD1. The CDR3 is 18 amino acids. The germline V gene encodes CDR1 ENHRY and CDR2 SYGVKD. Trimming at V came to 3 bases and at J to 0 bases, leaving 9 bases not matched to a gene. DNA of the CDR3: TGTGCCATCAGTGAAAAAGGGACAGGGGGAATGATGAACACTGAAGCTTTCTTT. Protein sequence: CAISEKGTGGMMNTEAFF.

The rearrangement joins TRBV6-1 to TRBJ1-1; D uncertain. Germline loops: CDR1 MNHNS, CDR2 SASEGT. This CDR3 is built from 15 residues. The V end was cut by 6 bases, the J end by 1 base, with 15 bases between. The CDR3 loop is CASSKRQFPNTEAFF. The CDR3 DNA reads TGTGCCAGCAGCAAGAGACAATTTCCGAACACTGAAGCTTTCTTT.

This clonotype showed up just once. The chain links TRBV20-1 to TRBJ2-7, with D perhaps given as TRBD1 or TRBD2 (5 bases each). The V and J ends lost 6 bases and 5 bases respectively, with 11 bases between them. CDR3 length: 11 amino acids. Looked up from germline, CDR1 is DFQATT and CDR2 is SNEGSKA (reference sequence). The CDR3 region is CSAIGGDEQYF. CDR3 in DNA: TGCAGTGCCATTGGGGGAGACGAGCAGTACTTC.